Only a few counts were recorded for the clone carrying this T cell receptor beta chain. Germline CDR1 and CDR2: MDHEN and SYDVKM. The ends lost 5 bases at V and 2 bases at J; junction bases unmatched: 4. This CDR3 spans 14 amino acids. This entry belongs to a study of CD8+CD57+ T cells in acquired aplastic anemia. Selection for sequencing was limited to patients who had shown CD8+CD57+ cell expansion by flow cytometry. Using genomic DNA as the template, TCR beta VDJ and CDR3 profiling was carried out. TCRdb reprocessed the reads via MiXCR and lists one record per CDR3 protein. The table shows about half a million distinct CDR3 sequences, with around 30% occurring only once.

The sequence came from a human donor with aplastic anemia. The rearrangement links TRBV28 to TRBJ2-7; 9 nucleotides align to TRBD2. Sequenced sample: sorted CD4+, CD8+, or CD8+CD57+ T cells (not recorded which) from PBMCs. The CDR3 DNA reads TGTGCCAGCAGTGCTGCGGGAGGGCCCTACGAGCAGTACTTC. It translates to CASSAAGGPYEQYF.